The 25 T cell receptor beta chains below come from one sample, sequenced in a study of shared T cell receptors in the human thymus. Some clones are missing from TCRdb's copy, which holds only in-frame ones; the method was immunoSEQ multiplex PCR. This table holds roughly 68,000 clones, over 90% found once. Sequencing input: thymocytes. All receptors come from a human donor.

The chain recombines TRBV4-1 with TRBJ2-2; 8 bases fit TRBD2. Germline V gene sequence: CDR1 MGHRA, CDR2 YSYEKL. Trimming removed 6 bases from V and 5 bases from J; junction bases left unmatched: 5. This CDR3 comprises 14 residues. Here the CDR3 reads CASRKRGRTGELFF. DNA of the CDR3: TGCGCCAGCAGAAAGCGGGGGCGAACCGGGGAGCTGTTTTTT.

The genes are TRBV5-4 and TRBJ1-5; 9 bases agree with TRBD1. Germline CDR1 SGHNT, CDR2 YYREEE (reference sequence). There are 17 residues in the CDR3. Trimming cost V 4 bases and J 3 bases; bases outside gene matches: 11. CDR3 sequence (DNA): TGTGCCAGCAGCACCACTGACAGGGGGTCTTTCAATCAGCCCCAGCATTTT. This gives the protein CASSTTDRGSFNQPQHF.

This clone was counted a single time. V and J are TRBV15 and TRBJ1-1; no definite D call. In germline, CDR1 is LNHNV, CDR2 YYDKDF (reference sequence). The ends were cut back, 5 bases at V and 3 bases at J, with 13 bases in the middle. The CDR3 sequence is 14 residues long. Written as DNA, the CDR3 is TGTGCCACCAGCGCTAGAAGGATTGACACTGAAGCTTTCTTT. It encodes CATSARRIDTEAFF. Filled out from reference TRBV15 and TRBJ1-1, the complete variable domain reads DAMVIQNPRYQVTQFGKPVTLSCSQTLNHNVMYWYQQKSSQAPKLLFHYYDKDFNNEADTPDNFQSRRPNTSFCFLDIRSPGLGDTAMYLCATSARRIDTEAFFGQGTRLTVV.

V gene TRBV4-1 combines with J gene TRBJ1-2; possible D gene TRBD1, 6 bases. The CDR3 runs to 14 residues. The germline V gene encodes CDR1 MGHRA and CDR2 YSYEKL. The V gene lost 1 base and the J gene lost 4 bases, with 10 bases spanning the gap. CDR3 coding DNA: TGCGCCAGCAGCCAAGGGGGGGCCAGCTATGGCTACACCTTC. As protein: CASSQGGASYGYTF.

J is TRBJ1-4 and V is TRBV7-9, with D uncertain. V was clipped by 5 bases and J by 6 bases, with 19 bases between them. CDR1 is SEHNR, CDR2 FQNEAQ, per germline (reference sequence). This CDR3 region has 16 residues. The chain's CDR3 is CASSQPGWARDEKLFF. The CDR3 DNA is TGTGCCAGCAGCCAACCCGGCTGGGCTAGGGATGAAAAACTGTTTTTT.

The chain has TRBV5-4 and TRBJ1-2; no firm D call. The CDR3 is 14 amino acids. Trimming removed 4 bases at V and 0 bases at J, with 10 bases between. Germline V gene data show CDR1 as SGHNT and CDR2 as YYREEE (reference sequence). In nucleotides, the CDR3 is TGTGCCAGCAGCCCCAAGGGTTCTAACTATGGCTACACCTTC. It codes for CASSPKGSNYGYTF.

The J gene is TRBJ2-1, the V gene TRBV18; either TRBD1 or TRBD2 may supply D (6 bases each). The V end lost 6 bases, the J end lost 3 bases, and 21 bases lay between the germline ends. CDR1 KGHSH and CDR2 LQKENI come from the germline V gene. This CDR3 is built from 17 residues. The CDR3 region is CASSHYYPGAVYNEQFF. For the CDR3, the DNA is TGTGCCAGCTCGCACTATTATCCGGGGGCAGTCTACAATGAGCAGTTCTTC. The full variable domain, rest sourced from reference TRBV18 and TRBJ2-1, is NAGVMQNPRHLVRRRGQEARLRCSPMKGHSHVYWYRQLPEEGLKFMVYLQKENIIDESGMPKERFSAEFPKEGPSILRIQQVVRGDSAAYFCASSHYYPGAVYNEQFFGPGTRLTVL.

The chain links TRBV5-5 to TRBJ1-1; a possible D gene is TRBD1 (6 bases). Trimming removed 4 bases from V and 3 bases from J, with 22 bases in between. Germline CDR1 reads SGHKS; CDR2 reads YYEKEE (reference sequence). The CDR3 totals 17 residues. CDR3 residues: CASSHAPRTGLDTEAFF. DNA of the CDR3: TGTGCCAGCAGCCATGCTCCTCGAACAGGGTTGGACACTGAAGCTTTCTTT.

CDR3 bases: TGTGCCAGCAGTTTAGAAGGGAGACTGAACACTGAAGCTTTCTTT. It codes for CASSLEGRLNTEAFF. This sequence joins TRBV28 and TRBJ1-1; D is unclear. The V end lost 2 bases, the J end lost 0 bases, and 10 bases lay between the germline ends. This CDR3 spans 15 amino acids. The germline V gene encodes CDR1 MDHEN and CDR2 SYDVKM.

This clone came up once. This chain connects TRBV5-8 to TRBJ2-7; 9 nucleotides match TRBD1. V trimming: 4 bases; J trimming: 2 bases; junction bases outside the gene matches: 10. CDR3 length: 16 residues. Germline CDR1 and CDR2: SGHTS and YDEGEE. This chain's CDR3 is CASSPLQGARTYEQYF. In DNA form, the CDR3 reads TGTGCCAGCAGCCCCTTACAGGGGGCAAGGACCTACGAGCAGTACTTC.

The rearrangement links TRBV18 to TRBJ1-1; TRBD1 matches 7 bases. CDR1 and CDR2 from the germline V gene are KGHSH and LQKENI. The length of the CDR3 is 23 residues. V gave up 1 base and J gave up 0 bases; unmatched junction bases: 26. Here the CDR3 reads CASSPQHPRDSTPRGLMNTEAFF. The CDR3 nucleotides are TGTGCCAGCTCACCACAGCATCCTCGGGACAGTACTCCACGGGGACTAATGAACACTGAAGCTTTCTTT.

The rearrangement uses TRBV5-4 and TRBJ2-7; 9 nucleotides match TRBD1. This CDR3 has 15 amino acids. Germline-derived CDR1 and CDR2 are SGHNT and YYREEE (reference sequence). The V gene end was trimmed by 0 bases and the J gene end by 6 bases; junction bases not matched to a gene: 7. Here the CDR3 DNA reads TGTGCCAGCAGCTTGGACAGGGGGCCTTTCTGCGAGCAGTACTTC. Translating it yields CASSLDRGPFCEQYF. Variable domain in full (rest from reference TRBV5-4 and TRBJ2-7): ETGVTQSPTHLIKTRGQQVTLRCSSQSGHNTVSWYQQALGQGPQFIFQYYREEENGRGNFPPRFSGLQFPNYSSELNVNALELDDSALYLCASSLDRGPFCEQYFGPGTRLTVT.

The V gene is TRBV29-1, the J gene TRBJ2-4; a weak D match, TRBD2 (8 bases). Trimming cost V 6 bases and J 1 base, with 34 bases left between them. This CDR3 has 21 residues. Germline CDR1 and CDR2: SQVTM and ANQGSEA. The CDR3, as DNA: TGCAGCGTCGAACGGGGGGGGTATAGGGGGCACGGGCGATGGGCCAAAAACATTCAGTACTTC. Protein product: CSVERGGYRGHGRWAKNIQYF. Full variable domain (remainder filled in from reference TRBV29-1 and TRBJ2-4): SAVISQKPSRDICQRGTSLTIQCQVDSQVTMMFWYRQQPGQSLTLIATANQGSEATYESGFVIDKFPISRPNLTFSTLTVSNMSPEDSSIYLCSVERGGYRGHGRWAKNIQYFGAGTRLSVL.

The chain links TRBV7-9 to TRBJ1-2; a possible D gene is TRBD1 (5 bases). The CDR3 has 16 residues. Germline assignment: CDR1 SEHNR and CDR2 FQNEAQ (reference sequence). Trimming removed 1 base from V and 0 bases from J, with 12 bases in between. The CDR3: CASSLVRDGANYGYTF. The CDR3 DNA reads TGTGCCAGCAGCTTAGTAAGGGACGGAGCTAACTATGGCTACACCTTC.

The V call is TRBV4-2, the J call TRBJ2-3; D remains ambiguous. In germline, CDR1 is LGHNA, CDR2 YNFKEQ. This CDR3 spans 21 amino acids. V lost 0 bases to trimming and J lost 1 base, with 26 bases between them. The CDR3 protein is CASSQDNSGRFSPWGTDTQYF. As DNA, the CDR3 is TGTGCCAGCAGCCAAGATAACTCCGGCAGGTTTTCCCCCTGGGGCACAGATACGCAGTATTTT.

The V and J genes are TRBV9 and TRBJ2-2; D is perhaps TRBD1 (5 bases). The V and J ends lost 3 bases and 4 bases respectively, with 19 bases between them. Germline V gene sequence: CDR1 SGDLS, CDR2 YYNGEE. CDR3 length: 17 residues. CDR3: CASSAEIHSGPTGELFF. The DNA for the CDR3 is TGTGCCAGCAGCGCCGAGATCCATTCAGGGCCCACCGGGGAGCTGTTTTTT. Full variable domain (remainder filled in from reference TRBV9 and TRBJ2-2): DSGVTQTPKHLITATGQRVTLRCSPRSGDLSVYWYQQSLDQGLQFLIQYYNGEERAKGNILERFSAQQFPDLHSELNLSSLELGDSALYFCASSAEIHSGPTGELFFGEGSRLTVL.

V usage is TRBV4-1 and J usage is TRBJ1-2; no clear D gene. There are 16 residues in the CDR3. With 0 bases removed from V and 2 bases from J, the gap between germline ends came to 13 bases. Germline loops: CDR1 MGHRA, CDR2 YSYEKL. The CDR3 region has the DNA TGCGCCAGCAGCCAAGATCGGCGGATTGAAAACTATGGCTACACCTTC. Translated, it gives CASSQDRRIENYGYTF.

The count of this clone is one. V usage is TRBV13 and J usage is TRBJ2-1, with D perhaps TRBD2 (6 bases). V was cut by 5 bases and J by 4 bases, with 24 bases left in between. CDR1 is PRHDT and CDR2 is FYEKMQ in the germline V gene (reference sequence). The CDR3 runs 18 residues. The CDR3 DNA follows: TGTGCCAGCAGCCAGAAGCGGGCCTCCCTGGGGGGATACAATGAGCAGTTCTTC. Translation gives CASSQKRASLGGYNEQFF.

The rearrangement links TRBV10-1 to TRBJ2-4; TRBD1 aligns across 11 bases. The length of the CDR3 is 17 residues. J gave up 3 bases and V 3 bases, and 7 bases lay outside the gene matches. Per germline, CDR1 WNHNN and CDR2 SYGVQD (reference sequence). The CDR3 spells CASSDDPGQGDKNIQYF. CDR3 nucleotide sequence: TGCGCCAGCAGTGATGACCCGGGACAGGGGGACAAAAACATTCAGTACTTC.

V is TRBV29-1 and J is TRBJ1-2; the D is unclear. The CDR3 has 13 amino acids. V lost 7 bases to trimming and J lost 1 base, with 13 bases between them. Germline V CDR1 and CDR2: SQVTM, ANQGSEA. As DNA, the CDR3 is TGCAGCGGTGCAGTATTGGGTAACTATGGCTACACCTTC. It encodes CSGAVLGNYGYTF.

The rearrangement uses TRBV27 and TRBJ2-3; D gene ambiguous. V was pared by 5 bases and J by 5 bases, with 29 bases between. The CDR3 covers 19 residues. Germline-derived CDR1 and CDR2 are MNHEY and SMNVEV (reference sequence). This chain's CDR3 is CASSPPGFWTSYGGDTQYF. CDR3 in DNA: TGTGCCAGCAGTCCCCCTGGCTTCTGGACCTCGTATGGTGGAGATACGCAGTATTTT.

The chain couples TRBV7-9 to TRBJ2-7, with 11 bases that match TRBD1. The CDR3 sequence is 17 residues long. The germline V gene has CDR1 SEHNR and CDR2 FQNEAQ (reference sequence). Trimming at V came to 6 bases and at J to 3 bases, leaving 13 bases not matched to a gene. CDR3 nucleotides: TGTGCCAGCAGTTTTTGTCCCGGGACAGGGGGGATCTACGAGCAGTACTTC. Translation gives CASSFCPGTGGIYEQYF.

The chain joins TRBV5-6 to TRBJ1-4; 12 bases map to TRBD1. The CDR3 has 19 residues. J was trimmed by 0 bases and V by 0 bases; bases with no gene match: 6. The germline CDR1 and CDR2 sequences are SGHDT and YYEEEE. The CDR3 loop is CASSLEGQGAQTTNEKLFF. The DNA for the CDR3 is TGTGCCAGCAGCTTGGAGGGACAGGGGGCGCAAACAACTAATGAAAAACTGTTTTTT.

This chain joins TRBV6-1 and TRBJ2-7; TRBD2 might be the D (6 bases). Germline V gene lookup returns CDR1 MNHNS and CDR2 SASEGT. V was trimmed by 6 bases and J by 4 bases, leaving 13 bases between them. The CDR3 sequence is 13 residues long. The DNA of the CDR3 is TGTGCCAGCAGAGCCAGGGAGGTGTACGAGCAGTACTTC. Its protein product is CASRAREVYEQYF.

CDR3 residues: CASSLRFQGGQTNYGYTF. CDR3 in DNA: TGTGCCAGCAGTTTACGGTTTCAGGGAGGCCAGACTAACTATGGCTACACCTTC. This chain links TRBV27 with TRBJ1-2; D might be TRBD1 (5 bases). The CDR3 is 18 amino acids. V was clipped by 2 bases and J by 0 bases, with 19 bases between them. Looked up from germline, CDR1 is MNHEY and CDR2 is SMNVEV (reference sequence).